The source of this T cell receptor (beta chain) is a study of Ad26.COV2.S vaccination and SARS-CoV-2 variants (dated by TCRdb to about 2021). With respect to the entire study: Vaccine-arm donors were drawn from COV1001, a multicentre, randomized, double-blind, placebo-controlled phase I-IIa trial of Ad26.COV2.S in healthy adults. Ad26.COV2.S was administered intramuscularly at 5 x 10^10 or 1 x 10^11 viral particles, either as a single shot or as two shots given 56 days apart. TCRbeta repertoire sequencing was used to assess the specificity and breadth of SARS-CoV-2-reactive T cell receptors after Ad26.COV2.S vaccination. The TCR-sequenced set comprised around 30 samples: some 19 Ad26.COV2.S vaccine recipients, 5 placebo recipients and 8 SARS-CoV-2 convalescent individuals. Trial participants were randomized into five groups of five, in which low-dose or high-dose Ad26.COV2.S was given once or twice, or placebo was given on both occasions. Investigators did not know the trial group allocation while performing experiments and assessing outcomes.

The sample's treatment or condition label is to be understood as: some 20 received Ad26.COV2.S at low or high dose, single or two shots; several received placebo; per-sample allocation not given. Repertoires of vaccine and placebo recipients were sequenced from samples taken on day 63 after the first injection. Between 29 July and 7 August 2020, Cohort 1b enrolled 20 to 30 adults aged 18-55 years at one site in Boston, USA. Ad26.COV2.S was a replication-incompetent adenovirus type 26 vector expressing a prefusion-stabilized SARS-CoV-2 spike protein from the original Wuhan strain. The immunoSEQ Assay was the method used to sequence TCRbeta CDR3 regions. After extraction, genomic DNA underwent amplification by bias-controlled multiplex PCR, followed by high-throughput sequencing. Concerning the study's data processing: To quantify the absolute abundance of every unique TCRbeta CDR3 region, sequences were collapsed and filtered. T cell fraction was estimated by normalizing TCRbeta template counts to usable DNA, with usable DNA measured through amplification of reference genes found in all nucleated cells. Repertoire TCRs were annotated as SARS-CoV-2-specific when V gene, CDR3 amino acid sequence and J gene were exactly matched to a known reactive TCR set. The reference SARS-CoV-2 TCR set was derived from MIRA and filtered for enrichment in COVID-19-positive ImmuneCODE repertoires, a step that removed public or cross-reactive TCRs. Drawing on the MIRA antigens, annotated TCRs were analysed further at the level of specific ORF or position within ORF. Breadth was defined as annotated unique rearrangements over total unique productive rearrangements; depth was the summed frequency of those rearrangements. TCR breadth was compared between groups using two-sided Wilcoxon rank-sum tests. The clones in this table, taken by TCRdb from immuneACCESS, are in-frame only. Not every clone is retained; where verified, under half of the shortfall comes from an unresolved V gene, and the cause of the rest is unknown. The V and J calls and clone size are taken from that table; D and trimming were inferred from the DNA. This sample is represented by 400,000 or so clones; more than 85% of them were singletons. The ten largest clonotypes hold approximately 3.7% of the sample.

Here is what the overall study found, with its caveats: The authors noted that the TCR breadth and depth analyses may have underestimated total T cell responses. Comparing responses between vaccine doses or regimens was not something the study was powered to do. Ad26.COV2.S recipients had higher spike-specific TCR breadth than placebo recipients (P = 0.0014). Comparable non-spike TCR breadth was observed between vaccine and placebo recipients, consistent with only spike being contained in the vaccine. Substantial breadth of spike-specific CD8+ and CD4+ T cell responses was reported after vaccination.

This clone was counted once. The clone's antigen remains unknown. No per-base quality is available; no much larger clone lies one base away. Between the V and J ends, shortened by 1 base and 0 bases respectively, the junction contains 9 bases. CDR1 is given as SNHLY and CDR2 as FYNNEI, both from the germline V gene. The CDR3 goes from the cysteine to the phenylalanine over 15 residues. Kept here is only the CDR3 DNA, which spans 45 bases and is read in frame from base 1. The receptor comes from a person between 18 and 65 years old who received the Ad26.COV2.S COVID-19 vaccine or a placebo. This chain joins TRBV2 to TRBJ1-2; the D region possibly corresponds to TRBD1 (5 bases align). Source: peripheral blood, taken in a trial of Ad26.COV2.S vaccine versus placebo. In nucleotide form, the sequence is TGTGCCAGCAGTGAAGGGGACGCCGCTAACTATGGCTACACCTTC. This encodes CASSEGDAANYGYTF.